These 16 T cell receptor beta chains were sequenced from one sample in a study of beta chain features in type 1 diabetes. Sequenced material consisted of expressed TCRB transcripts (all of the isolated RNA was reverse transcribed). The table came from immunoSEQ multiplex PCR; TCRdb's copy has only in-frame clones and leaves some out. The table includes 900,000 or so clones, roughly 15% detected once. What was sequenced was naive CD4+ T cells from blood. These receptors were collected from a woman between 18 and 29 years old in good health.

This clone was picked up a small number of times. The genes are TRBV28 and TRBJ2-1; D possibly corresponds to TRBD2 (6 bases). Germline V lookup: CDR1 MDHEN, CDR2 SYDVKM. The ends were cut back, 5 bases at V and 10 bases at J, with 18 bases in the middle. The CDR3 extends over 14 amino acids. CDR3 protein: CASSLTSPLVEQFF. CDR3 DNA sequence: TGTGCCAGCAGTCTGACTAGTCCGCTGGTAGAGCAGTTCTTC.

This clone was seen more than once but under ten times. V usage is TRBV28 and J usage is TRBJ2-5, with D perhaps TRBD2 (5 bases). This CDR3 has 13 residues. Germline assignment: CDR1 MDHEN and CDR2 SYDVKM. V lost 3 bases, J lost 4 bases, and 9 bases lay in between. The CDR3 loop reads CASSLEVRETQYF. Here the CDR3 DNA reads TGTGCCAGCAGTTTGGAGGTTAGAGAGACCCAGTACTTC.

The CDR3 is CASSGIVRGIANYGYTF. The CDR3 DNA follows: TGTGCCAGCTCAGGAATCGTCAGGGGAATAGCTAACTATGGCTACACCTTC. This chain joins TRBV18 and TRBJ1-2; possibly TRBD1 for D (6 bases). The ends were cut back, 5 bases at V and 0 bases at J, with 19 bases in the middle. Germline-derived CDR1 and CDR2 are KGHSH and LQKENI. CDR3 length: 17 amino acids.

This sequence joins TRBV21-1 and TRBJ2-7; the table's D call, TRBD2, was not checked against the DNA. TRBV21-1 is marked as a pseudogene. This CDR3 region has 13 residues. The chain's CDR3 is CASSGTPSREQYF. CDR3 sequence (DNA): TGTGCCAGCTCCGGGACTCCTTCCCGCGAGCAGTACTTC.

This CDR3 is CASSPYETSGFQYEQYF. Here the CDR3 DNA reads TGTGCCAGCTCACCCTACGAGACTAGCGGTTTTCAATACGAGCAGTACTTC. This chain joins TRBV18 and TRBJ2-7; 9 bases line up with TRBD2. Germline values: CDR1 KGHSH, CDR2 LQKENI. The CDR3 covers 17 residues. Germline trimming cut 3 bases from V and 4 bases from J; bases unmatched to any gene: 13.

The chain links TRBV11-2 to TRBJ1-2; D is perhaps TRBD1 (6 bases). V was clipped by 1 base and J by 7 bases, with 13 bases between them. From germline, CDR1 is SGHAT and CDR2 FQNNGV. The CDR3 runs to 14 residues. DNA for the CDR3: TGTGCCAGCAGCTTAGCCTCGACAGGTGGTGGCTACACCTTC. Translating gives CASSLASTGGGYTF.

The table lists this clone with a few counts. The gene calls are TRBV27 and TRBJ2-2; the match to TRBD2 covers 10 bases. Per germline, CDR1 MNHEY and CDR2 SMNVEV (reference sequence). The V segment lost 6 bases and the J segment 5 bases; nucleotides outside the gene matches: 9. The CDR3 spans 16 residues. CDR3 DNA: TGTGCCAGCAGCCGACCAGGACTAGCGGAAACCGGGGAGCTGTTTTTT. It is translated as CASSRPGLAETGELFF.

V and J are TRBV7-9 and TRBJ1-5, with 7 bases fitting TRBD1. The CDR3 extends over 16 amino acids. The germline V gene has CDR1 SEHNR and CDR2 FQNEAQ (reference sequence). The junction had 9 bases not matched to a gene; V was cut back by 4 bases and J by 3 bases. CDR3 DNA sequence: TGTGCCAGCAGCTCGAACAGGACAGGAAACAATCAGCCCCAGCATTTT. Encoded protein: CASSSNRTGNNQPQHF.

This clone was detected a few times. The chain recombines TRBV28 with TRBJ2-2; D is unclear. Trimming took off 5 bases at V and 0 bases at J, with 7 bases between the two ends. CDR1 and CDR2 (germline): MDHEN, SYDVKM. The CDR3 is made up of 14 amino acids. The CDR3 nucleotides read TGTGCCAGCAGTCTTTACACGAACACCGGGGAGCTGTTTTTT. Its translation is CASSLYTNTGELFF.

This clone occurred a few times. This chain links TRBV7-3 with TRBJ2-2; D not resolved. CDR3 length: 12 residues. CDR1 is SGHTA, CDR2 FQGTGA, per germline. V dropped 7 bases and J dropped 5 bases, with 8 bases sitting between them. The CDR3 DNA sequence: TGTGCCAGCAAATCGAGGACCGGGGAGCTGTTTTTT. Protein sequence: CASKSRTGELFF.

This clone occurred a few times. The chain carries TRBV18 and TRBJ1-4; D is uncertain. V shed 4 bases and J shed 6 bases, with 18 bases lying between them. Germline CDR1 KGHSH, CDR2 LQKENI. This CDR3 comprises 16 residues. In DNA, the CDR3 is TGTGCCAGCTCACTCTTGACCCGTTCGTTGGATGAAAAACTGTTTTTT. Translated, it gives CASSLLTRSLDEKLFF.

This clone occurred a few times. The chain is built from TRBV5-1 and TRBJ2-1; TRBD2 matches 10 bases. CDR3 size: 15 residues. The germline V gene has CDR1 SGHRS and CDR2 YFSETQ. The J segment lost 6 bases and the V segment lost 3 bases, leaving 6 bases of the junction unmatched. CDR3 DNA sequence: TGCGCCAGCAGCTACCTAGCGGGAGCATCCAATGAGCAGTTCTTC. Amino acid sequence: CASSYLAGASNEQFF.

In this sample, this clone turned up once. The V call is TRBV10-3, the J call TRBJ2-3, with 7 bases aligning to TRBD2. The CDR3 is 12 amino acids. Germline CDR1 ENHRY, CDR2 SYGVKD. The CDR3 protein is CGSGRGADTQYF. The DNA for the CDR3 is TGTGGGTCGGGGAGGGGCGCAGATACGCAGTATTTT.

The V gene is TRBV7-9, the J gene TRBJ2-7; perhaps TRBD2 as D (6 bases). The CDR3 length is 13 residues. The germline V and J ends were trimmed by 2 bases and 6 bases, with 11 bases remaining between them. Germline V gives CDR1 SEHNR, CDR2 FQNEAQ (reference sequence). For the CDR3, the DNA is TGTGCCAGCAGCTTACAGGAGGGTTCCGAGCAGTACTTC. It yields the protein CASSLQEGSEQYF.

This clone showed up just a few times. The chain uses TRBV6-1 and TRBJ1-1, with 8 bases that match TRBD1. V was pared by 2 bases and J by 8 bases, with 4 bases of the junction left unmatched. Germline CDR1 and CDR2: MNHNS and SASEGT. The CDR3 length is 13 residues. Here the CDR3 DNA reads TGTGCCAGCAGTGAAAGCGGGACAGGAGAAGCTTTCTTT. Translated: CASSESGTGEAFF.

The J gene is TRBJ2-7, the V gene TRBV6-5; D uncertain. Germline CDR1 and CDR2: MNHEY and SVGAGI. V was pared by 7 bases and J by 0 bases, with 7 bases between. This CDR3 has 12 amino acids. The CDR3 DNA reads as TGTGCCAGCACCGACGGCTCCTACGAGCAGTACTTC. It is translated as CASTDGSYEQYF.